The rows below give T cell receptor beta chains drawn from one sample of a study of shared clonotypes between healthy human individuals. Libraries were prepared by immunoSEQ multiplex PCR; TCRdb keeps only in-frame clonotypes and omits some of them. The sample carries fewer than 1.4 million clones, about 80% recorded once. The sample was memory CD4+ T cells from PBMCs. All receptors derive from a man aged 18-30 years in good health. Some clones in this sample may be carry-over from other donors' samples. The CDR3 runs from the conserved cysteine through the conserved F or W. The D gene is left open where the match is weak. Expanded clones are given a class, and other clones once, few, many or no size at all.

D,length,size,V,J,CDR3,DNA
NA,14,NA,TRBV4-1,TRBJ1-5,CASSPLGGDQPQHF,TGCGCCAGCAGCCCACTCGGAGGCGATCAGCCCCAGCATTTT
NA,15,NA,TRBV4-1,TRBJ2-4,CASSQPQLAKNIQYF,TGCGCCAGCAGCCAACCTCAGCTAGCCAAAAACATTCAGTACTTC
NA,13,NA,TRBV10-1,TRBJ1-4,CASSRYSNEKLFF,TGCGCCAGCTCAAGGTACAGTAATGAAAAACTGTTTTTT
TRBD2,14,NA,TRBV6-5,TRBJ2-7,CASSPGLAPYEQYF,TGTGCCAGCAGTCCGGGACTAGCGCCCTACGAGCAGTACTTC
TRBD2,19,few,TRBV11-3,TRBJ2-2,CASSPTSGRERTYTGELFF,TGTGCCAGCAGCCCGACTAGCGGGAGAGAGAGGACTTACACCGGGGAGCTGTTTTTT
NA,13,NA,TRBV7-3,TRBJ2-2,CASSLSNTGELFF,TGTGCCAGCAGCTTAAGCAACACCGGGGAGCTGTTTTTT
NA,10,NA,TRBV29-1,TRBJ1-1,CSVSGTTAFF,TGCAGCGTGAGTGGGACAACGGCTTTCTTT
NA,15,NA,TRBV10-2,TRBJ2-2,CASFRTREGTGELFF,TGCGCCAGCTTCAGGACCCGGGAAGGCACCGGGGAGCTGTTTTTT
TRBD1,13,NA,TRBV27,TRBJ2-7,CASRMSGGDEQYF,TGTGCCAGCAGAATGTCAGGGGGAGACGAGCAGTACTTC
NA,16,NA,TRBV5-1,TRBJ1-1,CASSLVTVNMNTEAFF,TGCGCCAGCAGCTTGGTGACAGTAAACATGAACACTGAAGCTTTCTTT
TRBD2,16,NA,TRBV5-1,TRBJ2-2,CASKPSSGANTGELFF,TGCGCCAGCAAACCTTCTAGCGGAGCGAACACCGGGGAGCTGTTTTTT
NA,15,NA,TRBV7-8,TRBJ1-1,CASSLAPRGDTEAFF,TGTGCCAGCAGCTTAGCCCCCCGGGGGGACACTGAAGCTTTCTTT
NA,15,NA,TRBV5-1,TRBJ2-3,CASSSRTDSADTQYF,TGCGCCAGCAGCTCCCGGACAGATTCGGCAGATACGCAGTATTTT
NA,15,NA,TRBV28,TRBJ2-1,CASSLAGVRVDEQFF,TGTGCCAGCAGTTTAGCAGGGGTCAGGGTAGATGAGCAGTTCTTC
TRBD1,15,NA,TRBV18,TRBJ2-7,CASSLPGQGTYEQYF,TGTGCCAGCTCACTGCCGGGACAGGGCACCTACGAGCAGTACTTC
TRBD1,13,NA,TRBV6-6,TRBJ1-1,CASSLDRVTEAFF,TGTGCCAGCAGTCTGGACAGGGTCACTGAAGCTTTCTTT
TRBD1,14,few,TRBV5-6,TRBJ2-3,CASSLTGFRDTQYF,TGTGCCAGCAGCCTGACAGGGTTCAGAGATACGCAGTATTTT
NA,13,NA,TRBV2,TRBJ1-1,CASREFMNTEAFF,TGTGCCAGCAGGGAATTTATGAACACTGAAGCTTTCTTT
NA,12,NA,TRBV6-1,TRBJ1-5,CASSDRNQPQHF,TGTGCCAGCAGTGACAGAAATCAGCCCCAGCATTTT
NA,16,NA,TRBV7-3,TRBJ2-5,CASSLMGRGPGETQYF,TGTGCCAGCAGCTTAATGGGTAGGGGCCCTGGGGAGACCCAGTACTTC
NA,13,many,TRBV6-1,TRBJ1-1,CASIQLQTTIAFF,TGTGCCAGCATCCAATTGCAGACCACGATAGCTTTCTTT
TRBD2,17,NA,TRBV10-3,TRBJ2-1,CAISESGVAGANNEQFF,TGTGCCATCAGTGAGTCGGGAGTAGCGGGGGCGAACAATGAGCAGTTCTTC
TRBD2,15,few,TRBV5-5,TRBJ2-7,CASSYLAGGSYEQYF,TGTGCCAGCAGTTATCTAGCGGGAGGTTCCTACGAGCAGTACTTC
NA,12,few,TRBV2,TRBJ2-2,CASSLWTGELFF,TGTGCCAGCAGTTTATGGACCGGGGAGCTGTTTTTT
TRBD2,16,NA,TRBV5-1,TRBJ2-5,CASSLALAGGQETQYF,TGCGCCAGCAGCTTGGCGTTAGCGGGAGGCCAAGAGACCCAGTACTTC
NA,14,NA,TRBV4-3,TRBJ2-1,CASSQEPSDGEQFF,TGCGCCAGCAGCCAGGAGCCCTCTGACGGTGAGCAGTTCTTC
TRBD1,15,NA,TRBV27,TRBJ1-2,CASSVSPGTVYGYTF,TGTGCCAGCAGTGTTTCTCCCGGGACAGTCTATGGCTACACCTTC